One and the same sample provided the 4 T cell receptor beta chains below, sequenced in a study of beta chain features in type 1 diabetes. These receptors' antigens are unknown. Points from the study as a whole: In all four CD4+ subsets, TCRB CDR3 length was significantly, moderately reduced in type 1 diabetes.

The sequenced template was cDNA made from the entire isolated RNA. The table came from immunoSEQ multiplex PCR; TCRdb's copy has only in-frame clones and leaves some out. Among a few hundred thousand clones, 15% were seen once, and the ten largest hold roughly 0.015%. Material: naive CD4+ T cells from blood. Receptor source: a man younger than 35 with type 1 diabetes.

The V call is TRBV6-5, the J call TRBJ1-5, with 7 bases matching TRBD1. The V segment lost 5 bases and the J segment 6 bases; nucleotides outside the gene matches: 4. The CDR3 is 13 amino acids. Looked up from germline, CDR1 is MNHEY and CDR2 is SVGAGI. The CDR3 spells CASSRTGSQPQHF. CDR3 DNA sequence: TGTGCCAGCAGTCGGACAGGAAGTCAGCCCCAGCATTTT.

The rearrangement uses TRBV20-1 and TRBJ1-5; a possible D gene is TRBD1 (6 bases). The germline CDR1 and CDR2 sequences are DFQATT and SNEGSKA (reference sequence). V lost 3 bases to trimming and J lost 11 bases, with 11 bases between them. CDR3 length: 11 amino acids. The CDR3 spells CSARGQGAQHF. The CDR3 nucleotides are TGCAGTGCTAGGGGACAAGGCGCCCAGCATTTT.

Only a few counts were recorded for this clone. The rearrangement uses TRBV28 and TRBJ2-7; TRBD1 matches 10 bases. V was pared by 6 bases and J by 5 bases, with 4 bases of the junction left unmatched. Germline CDR1 MDHEN, CDR2 SYDVKM. This CDR3 is 13 amino acids long. In nucleotides, the CDR3 is TGTGCCAGCAGCTCCGGGACAGGGGACGAGCAGTACTTC. Encoded protein: CASSSGTGDEQYF.

V usage is TRBV25-1 and J usage is TRBJ1-1; D perhaps matches TRBD1 (5 bases). The CDR3 extends over 15 amino acids. Germline loops: CDR1 MGHDK, CDR2 SYGVNS. V lost 2 bases and J 3 bases, leaving 13 bases between the germline ends. CDR3 bases: TGTGCCAGCAGTGAAGTCTCAGGGCGAGACACTGAAGCTTTCTTT. This sequence encodes CASSEVSGRDTEAFF.